Listed here is a single T cell receptor beta chain. The data stem from a study of early T cells in non-severe SARS-CoV-2 infection. A single record per CDR3 protein comes from TCRdb applying MiXCR to the 5' RACE reads. The table lists about 130,000 distinct CDR3 sequences, just under 15% of them singletons. The CDR3 is made up of 17 amino acids. Between the trimmed V and J ends, which lost 5 bases and 1 base, there was a span of 18 bases. Germline V gene data show CDR1 as MNHNS and CDR2 as SASEGT. Source material: whole blood. The sequence was obtained from an adult who was a healthcare worker with PCR-confirmed SARS-CoV-2 infection or an uninfected control (not recorded which). V gene TRBV6-1 combines with J gene TRBJ1-5; D might be TRBD1 (5 bases). The CDR3 region is CASSPRGRGRSNQPQHF. In nucleotides, the CDR3 is TGTGCCAGCAGTCCACGGGGGAGAGGCCGAAGCAATCAGCCCCAGCATTTT.